The 29 T cell receptor beta chains reported below all come from one sample, sequenced in a study of cytomegalovirus exposure and HLA in healthy donors. The PCR made use of 60 Vbeta and 13 Jbeta primers. Repertoires were generated with immunoSEQ multiplex PCR, while TCRdb's copy carries only in-frame clones and drops some. The sample yields some 130,000 clones, around 76% seen once. Sequencing was performed on PBMCs. These receptors came from a male donor in good health and CMV-seronegative.

The genes are TRBV28 and TRBJ1-2; D gene unclear. The CDR3 runs to 12 residues. The germline gives CDR1 MDHEN, CDR2 SYDVKM. The ends were cut back, 5 bases at V and 2 bases at J, with 6 bases in the middle. The CDR3 DNA follows: TGTGCCAGCAGTGACTTAAACTATGGCTACACCTTC. This sequence encodes CASSDLNYGYTF.

The rearrangement joins TRBV9 to TRBJ1-1, with no clear D. The length of the CDR3 is 16 residues. CDR1 is SGDLS, CDR2 YYNGEE, per germline. V was clipped by 4 bases and J by 4 bases, with 20 bases between them. The CDR3 reads CASSPRDGWSGTEAFF. The CDR3 bases are TGTGCCAGCAGCCCGAGGGATGGATGGAGCGGCACTGAAGCTTTCTTT.

Concerning this clone itself: One end of the junction is discordant with germline, which a read error may explain. The chain joins TRBV7-7 to TRBJ2-1, with 14 bases matching TRBD2. CDR1 SSHAT and CDR2 FNYEAQ come from the germline V gene (reference sequence). The CDR3 loop spans 16 amino acids. The CDR3 DNA follows: TGTGCTAGCAGCCCTGGGACTAGCGGGAGATACAATGAGCAGTTCTTC. Protein: CASSPGTSGRYNEQFF.

The CDR3 DNA reads as TGTGCCAGCCATGACAGACCCAATGAGCAGTTCTTC. It yields the protein CASHDRPNEQFF. The chain employs TRBV2 and TRBJ2-1; TRBD1 might be the D (5 bases). The CDR3 sequence is 12 residues long. Trimming removed 8 bases from V and 6 bases from J, with 11 bases in between. Germline assignment: CDR1 SNHLY and CDR2 FYNNEI.

This clone was picked up a small number of times. The chain carries TRBV30 and TRBJ1-2, with TRBD1 matching 8 bases. The CDR3 sequence is 12 residues long. The V gene end was trimmed by 5 bases and the J gene end by 7 bases; junction bases not matched to a gene: 6. CDR1 and CDR2 (germline): GTSNPN, SVGIG (reference sequence). CDR3 DNA sequence: TGTGCCTGGGGAGGACAGGGAGGTGGCTACACCTTC. Its protein is CAWGGQGGGYTF.

The chain is built from TRBV30 and TRBJ1-6; a weak D match, TRBD1 (6 bases). The CDR3 runs to 14 residues. Germline loops: CDR1 GTSNPN, CDR2 SVGIG (reference sequence). The V end lost 3 bases, the J end lost 6 bases, and 12 bases lay between the germline ends. The CDR3 region is CAWRVGTLNSPLHF. Here the CDR3 DNA reads TGTGCCTGGAGGGTTGGGACACTTAATTCACCCCTCCACTTT. The variable domain in full, completed from reference TRBV30 and TRBJ1-6, reads SQTIHQWPATLVQPVGSPLSLECTVEGTSNPNLYWYRQAAGRGLQLLFYSVGIGQISSEVPQNLSASRPQDRQFILSSKKLLLSDSGFYLCAWRVGTLNSPLHFGNGTRLTVT.

The chain combines TRBV4-2 with TRBJ2-7, with 7 bases aligning to TRBD2. CDR1 and CDR2 from the germline V gene are LGHNA and YNFKEQ. The CDR3 covers 13 residues. With 3 bases clipped from V and 3 bases from J, the junction kept 2 bases outside the gene matches. This CDR3 is CASSHRGDYEQYF. The CDR3 DNA follows: TGTGCCAGCAGCCACCGGGGGGACTACGAGCAGTACTTC.

This clone was observed a few times. The V and J genes are TRBV10-3 and TRBJ1-1, with D perhaps TRBD1 (6 bases). Germline loops: CDR1 ENHRY, CDR2 SYGVKD. The ends were cut back, 8 bases at V and 4 bases at J, with 11 bases in the middle. The CDR3 consists of 12 residues. Here the CDR3 reads CAIQGRSTEAFF. As DNA, the CDR3 is TGTGCCATCCAGGGGCGTAGCACTGAAGCTTTCTTT.

The V gene is TRBV7-3, the J gene TRBJ1-1; 10 bases are a match to TRBD1. The germline V gene encodes CDR1 SGHTA and CDR2 FQGTGA. V was clipped by 4 bases and J by 1 base; unmatched bases: 6. There are 16 residues in the CDR3. In DNA, the CDR3 is TGTGCCAGCAGCTCCGGACAGGGGGTTACGAACACTGAAGCTTTCTTT. Its translation: CASSSGQGVTNTEAFF.

The chain links TRBV25-1 to TRBJ1-1; D might be TRBD1 (6 bases). CDR3 length: 12 residues. V was trimmed by 6 bases and J by 4 bases, leaving 9 bases between them. Germline V gene sequence: CDR1 MGHDK, CDR2 SYGVNS. CDR3 amino acids: CASRQGATEAFF. CDR3 DNA: TGTGCCAGCAGACAGGGAGCCACTGAAGCTTTCTTT.

V and J are TRBV9 and TRBJ2-1; 14 bases are a match to TRBD2. J lost 3 bases, V lost 4 bases, and 6 bases had no gene match. This CDR3 has 17 residues. CDR1 SGDLS and CDR2 YYNGEE come from the germline V gene. In DNA form, the CDR3 reads TGTGCCAGCAGCAAAGGGACTAGCGGGAGTCTCTACAATGAGCAGTTCTTC. It codes for CASSKGTSGSLYNEQFF. The whole variable domain, remainder taken from reference TRBV9 and TRBJ2-1, is DSGVTQTPKHLITATGQRVTLRCSPRSGDLSVYWYQQSLDQGLQFLIQYYNGEERAKGNILERFSAQQFPDLHSELNLSSLELGDSALYFCASSKGTSGSLYNEQFFGPGTRLTVL.

J is TRBJ1-5 and V is TRBV28, with 8 bases identical to TRBD1. With 5 bases clipped from V and 2 bases from J, the junction kept 8 bases outside the gene matches. Germline V gene data show CDR1 as MDHEN and CDR2 as SYDVKM. The CDR3 is 16 residues long. The CDR3 nucleotides read TGTGCCAGCAGTCCCCTTCACAGGGGGGGCAATCAGCCCCAGCATTTT. Encoded protein: CASSPLHRGGNQPQHF.

This clone was recorded only once. V usage is TRBV7-6 and J usage is TRBJ2-1; 14 positions match TRBD2. The CDR3 contains 16 residues. Germline V CDR1 and CDR2: SGHVS, FNYEAQ. The ends lost 0 bases at V and 8 bases at J; junction bases unmatched: 3. The CDR3 sequence is CASSLAGLAGEYEQFF. The DNA of the CDR3 is TGTGCCAGCAGCTTAGCGGGACTAGCGGGGGAATATGAGCAGTTCTTC.

This chain uses TRBV7-3 with TRBJ1-6; a possible D gene is TRBD1 (6 bases). The germline gives CDR1 SGHTA, CDR2 FQGTGA. The CDR3 has 15 residues. V was shortened by 1 base and J by 6 bases, with 10 bases between the two germline ends. CDR3 nucleotide sequence: TGTGCCAGCAGCTTAAACGGGGGGGCTAATTCACCCCTCCACTTT. The encoded protein is CASSLNGGANSPLHF.

The gene calls are TRBV19 and TRBJ2-1; 9 bases are shared with TRBD1. The CDR3 is 15 amino acids. Germline CDR1 reads LNHDA; CDR2 reads SQIVND (reference sequence). The V gene end was trimmed by 5 bases and the J gene end by 6 bases; junction bases not matched to a gene: 8. CDR3 region: CASSPGQGLPNEQFF. For the CDR3, the DNA is TGTGCCAGTAGTCCGGGACAGGGCCTCCCCAATGAGCAGTTCTTC.

The chain carries TRBV7-2 and TRBJ2-5, with 9 bases fitting TRBD2. Trimming at V came to 5 bases and at J to 3 bases, leaving 7 bases not matched to a gene. CDR1 and CDR2 from the germline V gene are SGHTA and FQGNSA. The CDR3 is 15 amino acids. The CDR3 DNA is TGTGCCAGCAGCCGTAACCGACTAGCGGAAGAGACCCAGTACTTC. Translated, it gives CASSRNRLAEETQYF.

This chain links TRBV13 with TRBJ2-7, with D uncertain. The CDR3 runs 13 residues. Germline CDR1 reads PRHDT; CDR2 reads FYEKMQ (reference sequence). The V gene lost 3 bases and the J gene lost 3 bases, with 9 bases spanning the gap. DNA of the CDR3: TGTGCCAGCAGCTTTACGAGTAGCTACGAGCAGTACTTC. It encodes CASSFTSSYEQYF.

This chain connects TRBV9 to TRBJ2-2, with D uncertain. The ends were cut back, 3 bases at V and 6 bases at J, with 6 bases in the middle. CDR3 length equals 12 residues. Germline V gene data show CDR1 as SGDLS and CDR2 as YYNGEE. The DNA of the CDR3 is TGTGCCAGCAGCGGTTTATCCGGGGAGCTGTTTTTT. Translation: CASSGLSGELFF.

The sample holds a few counts of this clone. This rearrangement joins TRBV29-1 to TRBJ2-1, with a weak D call TRBD2 (6 bases). CDR3 length equals 14 residues. The germline V gene encodes CDR1 SQVTM and CDR2 ANQGSEA. The V end lost 3 bases, the J end lost 6 bases, and 15 bases lay between the germline ends. The CDR3 nucleotides are TGCAGCGTTGATGGGAGGCTAGCTCTCAATGAGCAGTTCTTC. Its translation is CSVDGRLALNEQFF.

This clone showed up just once. V and J are TRBV21-1 and TRBJ2-7; the D call TRBD1 from the table was never checked on the DNA. TRBV21-1 is classified as a pseudogene. The CDR3 runs to 18 residues. The CDR3 reads CASSKWDRDPSLTYEQYF. The CDR3, as DNA: TGTGCCAGCAGCAAGTGGGACAGGGATCCCAGCCTAACCTACGAGCAGTACTTC.

The chain couples TRBV4-3 to TRBJ1-1; 9 bases fit TRBD1. The V gene's germline CDR1 is LGHNA and CDR2 YSLEER. This CDR3 spans 15 amino acids. Trimming at V came to 0 bases and at J to 6 bases, leaving 5 bases not matched to a gene. CDR3 in amino acids: CASSQEERTGAEAFF. DNA of the CDR3: TGCGCCAGCAGCCAAGAAGAGAGGACAGGGGCTGAAGCTTTCTTT.

This rearrangement joins TRBV11-1 to TRBJ2-1; D is unclear. CDR1 and CDR2 (germline): SGHAT, FQDESV (reference sequence). The CDR3 is made up of 13 amino acids. Trimming pared 3 bases from V and 3 bases from J, leaving 6 bases between. The CDR3 is CASSFGGYNEQFF. CDR3 in DNA: TGTGCCAGCAGCTTCGGCGGCTACAATGAGCAGTTCTTC.

J is TRBJ1-2 and V is TRBV7-6; 8 bases fit TRBD1. The CDR3 runs to 16 residues. The germline gives CDR1 SGHVS, CDR2 FNYEAQ. J was trimmed by 6 bases and V by 5 bases; bases with no gene match: 14. CDR3: CASSPQLDRASNGYTF. As DNA, the CDR3 is TGTGCCAGCAGCCCCCAGTTGGACAGGGCTTCGAATGGCTACACCTTC.

As for this clone: A junction end diverges from the germline sequence, so it may reflect a read error. V gene TRBV5-3 combines with J gene TRBJ1-5; D not certain. TRBV5-3 is filed as an ORF, its function uncertain. This CDR3 region has 14 residues. The CDR3 protein is CARSLGLSGQPQHF. CDR3 DNA: TGTGCCAGAAGTTTGGGGTTGTCAGGTCAGCCCCAGCATTTT.

The rearrangement joins TRBV2 to TRBJ2-2, with 12 bases matching TRBD2. This CDR3 comprises 17 residues. Trimming at V came to 4 bases and at J to 0 bases, leaving 3 bases not matched to a gene. Per germline, CDR1 SNHLY and CDR2 FYNNEI. CDR3 in amino acids: CASSGLAGGPNTGELFF. CDR3 coding DNA: TGTGCCAGCAGTGGGCTAGCGGGGGGGCCGAACACCGGGGAGCTGTTTTTT.

This chain uses TRBV7-3 with TRBJ1-5; D might be TRBD1 (6 bases). CDR1 is SGHTA, CDR2 FQGTGA, per germline. V lost 8 bases, J lost 2 bases, and 16 bases lay in between. CDR3 size: 15 residues. CDR3 loop: CASFQPGQRNQPQHF. The DNA for the CDR3 is TGTGCCAGCTTTCAGCCGGGACAACGCAATCAGCCCCAGCATTTT.

The chain uses TRBV4-2 and TRBJ2-7; 7 nucleotides line up with TRBD2. The ends lost 0 bases at V and 6 bases at J; junction bases unmatched: 8. The CDR3 loop spans 15 amino acids. Germline assignment: CDR1 LGHNA and CDR2 YNFKEQ. The CDR3 DNA is TGTGCCAGCAGCCAAGATGCTAGCGGCCCCATCGAGCAGTACTTC. Its protein is CASSQDASGPIEQYF.

The CDR3 spells CASSEAVGSTDTQYF. In nucleotides, the CDR3 is TGTGCCAGCAGTGAAGCTGTCGGGAGCACAGATACGCAGTATTTT. V usage is TRBV2 and J usage is TRBJ2-3; D gene uncertain. The length of the CDR3 is 15 residues. Germline CDR1 SNHLY, CDR2 FYNNEI. V dropped 0 bases and J dropped 0 bases, with 7 bases sitting between them. The complete variable domain, with remaining parts taken from reference TRBV2 and TRBJ2-3, reads EPEVTQTPSHQVTQMGQEVILRCVPISNHLYFYWYRQILGQKVEFLVSFYNNEISEKSEIFDDQFSVERPDGSNFTLKIRSTKLEDSAMYFCASSEAVGSTDTQYFGPGTRLTVL.

The chain couples TRBV7-9 to TRBJ1-6; D gene uncertain. This CDR3 has 17 residues. V gave up 1 base and J gave up 0 bases, with 10 bases separating them. Germline lookup yields CDR1 SEHNR and CDR2 FQNEAQ (reference sequence). The CDR3 bases are TGTGCCAGCAGCTTAGACAGAACCAGCTCCTATAATTCACCCCTCCACTTT. It is translated as CASSLDRTSSYNSPLHF.